A selection of T cell receptor beta chains follows, all from one sample in a study of control samples from healthy donors and cancer patients. Produced via immunoSEQ multiplex PCR; TCRdb's table is partial and in-frame only. The sample lists roughly 100,000 clones, roughly 89% occurring once. Sequences were obtained from PBMCs. These receptors were collected from a man aged 60-69 years with lung cancer. CDR3s include the opening cysteine and the closing phenylalanine or tryptophan. Fields, in order: V gene, J gene, CDR3 length, D gene, clone size, CDR3 DNA, CDR3 protein. D genes are given only for firm matches. The size field is filled for only some rows; it gives once, few, many or a size class.

v_call: TRBV6-4; j_call: TRBJ2-1; cdr3_length: 17; d_call: NA; clone_size: NA; cdr3_nt: TGTGCCAGCAGTTCGGCGCACGGAGAGTACGGGTCGAATGAGCAGTTCTTC; cdr3_aa: CASSSAHGEYGSNEQFF
v_call: TRBV23-1; j_call: TRBJ2-7; cdr3_length: 17; d_call: NA; clone_size: NA; cdr3_nt: TGCGCCAGCAGGCTCACAAGGACTTCCGCGGACTCCTACGAGCAGTACTTC; cdr3_aa: CASRLTRTSADSYEQYF
v_call: TRBV3-1/TRBV3-2; j_call: TRBJ1-3; cdr3_length: 14; d_call: TRBD1; clone_size: NA; cdr3_nt: TGTGCCAGTAGGACAGGTCCTATTGGAAACACCATATATTTT; cdr3_aa: CASRTGPIGNTIYF
v_call: TRBV24-1; j_call: TRBJ2-1; cdr3_length: 14; d_call: NA; clone_size: NA; cdr3_nt: TGTGCCACCAGTGATACGGCCACGCGCGATGAGCAGTTCTTC; cdr3_aa: CATSDTATRDEQFF
v_call: TRBV9; j_call: TRBJ2-1; cdr3_length: 15; d_call: NA; clone_size: NA; cdr3_nt: TGTGCCAGCAGCTTTGCCGGGACCTCCTACAATGAGCAGTTCTTC; cdr3_aa: CASSFAGTSYNEQFF
v_call: TRBV6-6; j_call: TRBJ1-1; cdr3_length: 15; d_call: NA; clone_size: NA; cdr3_nt: TGTGCCAGCAGTAGACCCTGGGGGGCGAACACTGAAGCTTTCTTT; cdr3_aa: CASSRPWGANTEAFF
v_call: TRBV5-1; j_call: TRBJ1-1; cdr3_length: 12; d_call: NA; clone_size: NA; cdr3_nt: TGCGCCAGCAGCTTAGGGGCCGATGAAGCTTTCTTT; cdr3_aa: CASSLGADEAFF
v_call: TRBV27; j_call: TRBJ2-7; cdr3_length: 14; d_call: NA; clone_size: NA; cdr3_nt: TGTGCCAGCAGACAACAGGAGGCTACCTACGAGCAGTACTTC; cdr3_aa: CASRQQEATYEQYF
v_call: TRBV6-5; j_call: TRBJ1-6; cdr3_length: 13; d_call: NA; clone_size: few; cdr3_nt: TGTGCCAGCAGTTACACGAGTCATGGACCCCTCCACTTT; cdr3_aa: CASSYTSHGPLHF
v_call: TRBV11-3; j_call: TRBJ1-1; cdr3_length: 16; d_call: NA; clone_size: NA; cdr3_nt: TGTGCCAGCAGCTTAGGCGGTACTCCGGCGAACACTGAAGCTTTCTTT; cdr3_aa: CASSLGGTPANTEAFF
v_call: TRBV6-6; j_call: TRBJ2-1; cdr3_length: 17; d_call: TRBD2; clone_size: NA; cdr3_nt: TGTGCCAGCAGTCCGTTTCGGGGGGGCGGGAGATACAATGAGCAGTTCTTC; cdr3_aa: CASSPFRGGGRYNEQFF
v_call: TRBV5-6; j_call: TRBJ1-1; cdr3_length: 12; d_call: NA; clone_size: once; cdr3_nt: TGTGCCAGCAGCTGGACACGCGGTGAAGCTTTCTTT; cdr3_aa: CASSWTRGEAFF
v_call: TRBV10-1; j_call: TRBJ2-1; cdr3_length: 15; d_call: TRBD2; clone_size: NA; cdr3_nt: TGCGCCAGCAGTGTGTACCAGCGGGGGAATAATGAGCAGTTCTTC; cdr3_aa: CASSVYQRGNNEQFF
v_call: TRBV5-6; j_call: TRBJ1-5; cdr3_length: 14; d_call: NA; clone_size: many; cdr3_nt: TGTGCCAGCAGCTCCAGGGACATTAATCAGCCCCAGCATTTT; cdr3_aa: CASSSRDINQPQHF
v_call: TRBV7-3; j_call: TRBJ1-6; cdr3_length: 14; d_call: TRBD1; clone_size: NA; cdr3_nt: TGTGCCAGCAGCGGGACAGGGTGGAATTCACCCCTCCACTTT; cdr3_aa: CASSGTGWNSPLHF
v_call: TRBV6-5; j_call: TRBJ1-6; cdr3_length: 14; d_call: NA; clone_size: NA; cdr3_nt: TGTGCCAGCAGTATGGACGGACCAAATTCACCCCTCCACTTT; cdr3_aa: CASSMDGPNSPLHF
v_call: TRBV6-5; j_call: TRBJ2-2; cdr3_length: 14; d_call: TRBD1; clone_size: NA; cdr3_nt: TGTGCCAGCAGCCGGGGACAGAGCACCGGGGAGCTGTTTTTT; cdr3_aa: CASSRGQSTGELFF
v_call: TRBV27; j_call: TRBJ2-7; cdr3_length: 13; d_call: NA; clone_size: NA; cdr3_nt: TGTGCCAGCAGTAACGGCCCCTCCTACGAGCAGTACTTC; cdr3_aa: CASSNGPSYEQYF
v_call: TRBV5-1; j_call: TRBJ1-4; cdr3_length: 14; d_call: TRBD1; clone_size: once; cdr3_nt: TGCGCCAGCAACATTGGGACAGGAGACGAAAAACTGTTTTTT; cdr3_aa: CASNIGTGDEKLFF
v_call: TRBV7-3; j_call: TRBJ2-2; cdr3_length: 16; d_call: NA; clone_size: NA; cdr3_nt: TGTGCCGGCAGCTTAAATCAGGGGCGAGGCACCGGGGAGCTGTTTTTT; cdr3_aa: CAGSLNQGRGTGELFF
v_call: TRBV7-3; j_call: TRBJ2-5; cdr3_length: 14; d_call: TRBD2; clone_size: NA; cdr3_nt: TGTGCCAGCAGCTTGGTCTCTAGCGGGGAGACCCAGTACTTC; cdr3_aa: CASSLVSSGETQYF
v_call: TRBV7-6; j_call: TRBJ2-2; cdr3_length: 17; d_call: NA; clone_size: NA; cdr3_nt: TGTGCCAGCAGCTCCGAAGGAGCAAAAGGAGGAACCGGGGAGCTGTTTTTT; cdr3_aa: CASSSEGAKGGTGELFF
v_call: TRBV2; j_call: TRBJ2-5; cdr3_length: 14; d_call: NA; clone_size: NA; cdr3_nt: TGTGCCTCCAGATCTGTGATCGCCGGGGAGACCCAGTACTTC; cdr3_aa: CASRSVIAGETQYF
v_call: TRBV27; j_call: TRBJ1-5; cdr3_length: 14; d_call: NA; clone_size: NA; cdr3_nt: TGTGCCAGCAGTTCATCGGCCTTCAATCAGCCCCAGCATTTT; cdr3_aa: CASSSSAFNQPQHF
v_call: TRBV10-2; j_call: TRBJ2-3; cdr3_length: 14; d_call: NA; clone_size: NA; cdr3_nt: TGCGCCAGCAGTGAGAGGGGTAGCACAGATACGCAGTATTTT; cdr3_aa: CASSERGSTDTQYF
v_call: TRBV10-2; j_call: TRBJ1-3; cdr3_length: 13; d_call: NA; clone_size: NA; cdr3_nt: TGCGCCAGCAGTGAGGGACATGGAAACACCATATATTTT; cdr3_aa: CASSEGHGNTIYF
v_call: TRBV6-5; j_call: TRBJ1-1; cdr3_length: 11; d_call: NA; clone_size: NA; cdr3_nt: TGTGCCAGCAGTTACGGAGGGGGATCTTTCTTT; cdr3_aa: CASSYGGGSFF
v_call: TRBV3-1/TRBV3-2; j_call: TRBJ2-1; cdr3_length: 17; d_call: NA; clone_size: NA; cdr3_nt: TGTGCCAGCAGCCAAAATTTGGGCAGGGGAGGGACCAATGAGCAGTTCTTC; cdr3_aa: CASSQNLGRGGTNEQFF
v_call: TRBV7-9; j_call: TRBJ2-4; cdr3_length: 16; d_call: NA; clone_size: NA; cdr3_nt: TGTGCCAGCAGCTTAGAGGGACCGATAGCCAAAAACATTCAGTACTTC; cdr3_aa: CASSLEGPIAKNIQYF
v_call: TRBV7-3; j_call: TRBJ2-2; cdr3_length: 18; d_call: NA; clone_size: NA; cdr3_nt: TGTGCCAGCAGCTTAAAAAGCCAGACGTCCTCTTGGGGCGGGGAGCTGTTTTTT; cdr3_aa: CASSLKSQTSSWGGELFF
v_call: TRBV6-5; j_call: TRBJ1-1; cdr3_length: 11; d_call: NA; clone_size: NA; cdr3_nt: TGTGCCAGCAGTTACGGACCCAATGCTTTCTTT; cdr3_aa: CASSYGPNAFF
v_call: TRBV4-1; j_call: TRBJ1-1; cdr3_length: 13; d_call: NA; clone_size: NA; cdr3_nt: TGCGCCAGCAGCCAAGACAGGAACACTGAAGCTTTCTTT; cdr3_aa: CASSQDRNTEAFF
v_call: TRBV9; j_call: TRBJ1-3; cdr3_length: 14; d_call: NA; clone_size: NA; cdr3_nt: TGTGCCAGCAGCGTAGACGGGCCTGGAAACACCATATATTTT; cdr3_aa: CASSVDGPGNTIYF
v_call: TRBV12-5; j_call: TRBJ1-2; cdr3_length: 15; d_call: TRBD1; clone_size: once; cdr3_nt: TGTGCTAGTGGTCCTCCAGGGGGGTTAAACTATGGCTACACCTTC; cdr3_aa: CASGPPGGLNYGYTF
v_call: TRBV11-2; j_call: TRBJ2-1; cdr3_length: 12; d_call: NA; clone_size: few; cdr3_nt: TGTGCCAGCAGCTTTATTAGGAATGAGCAGTTCTTC; cdr3_aa: CASSFIRNEQFF
v_call: TRBV4-1; j_call: TRBJ1-2; cdr3_length: 15; d_call: TRBD1; clone_size: NA; cdr3_nt: TGCGCCAGCAGCCAAGACGGCAGGGGGAGCTATGGCTACACCTTC; cdr3_aa: CASSQDGRGSYGYTF
v_call: TRBV9; j_call: TRBJ2-5; cdr3_length: 15; d_call: NA; clone_size: once; cdr3_nt: TGTGCCAGCAGCGTAGCCGGGGCAAATCAAGAGACCCAGTACTTC; cdr3_aa: CASSVAGANQETQYF
v_call: TRBV2; j_call: TRBJ1-6; cdr3_length: 14; d_call: NA; clone_size: NA; cdr3_nt: TGTGCCAGCCATTCACGAGGGCGGTCTTCACCCCTCCACTTT; cdr3_aa: CASHSRGRSSPLHF
v_call: TRBV7-9; j_call: TRBJ1-2; cdr3_length: 15; d_call: NA; clone_size: NA; cdr3_nt: TGTGCCAGCAGCTTGGGTACAGGAGCTAACTATGGCTACACCTTC; cdr3_aa: CASSLGTGANYGYTF
v_call: TRBV5-3; j_call: TRBJ2-7; cdr3_length: 15; d_call: NA; clone_size: NA; cdr3_nt: TGTGCCAGAAGCTTGGACGGGAAGATGGCCTACGAGCAGTACTTC; cdr3_aa: CARSLDGKMAYEQYF
v_call: TRBV4-1; j_call: TRBJ2-5; cdr3_length: 15; d_call: NA; clone_size: NA; cdr3_nt: TGCGCCAGCAGCCAAGAAACCGGACAGCAAGAGACCCAGTACTTC; cdr3_aa: CASSQETGQQETQYF
v_call: TRBV4-2; j_call: TRBJ2-7; cdr3_length: 15; d_call: NA; clone_size: NA; cdr3_nt: TGTGCCAGCAGCCAAGATCTTCTGGGGGCCTACGAGCAGTACTTC; cdr3_aa: CASSQDLLGAYEQYF
v_call: TRBV7-7; j_call: TRBJ2-5; cdr3_length: 15; d_call: NA; clone_size: NA; cdr3_nt: TGTGCCAGCAGCTTAGCGTATGAGGTACAAGAGACCCAGTACTTC; cdr3_aa: CASSLAYEVQETQYF
v_call: TRBV24-1; j_call: TRBJ2-1; cdr3_length: 16; d_call: TRBD2; clone_size: NA; cdr3_nt: TGTGCCACCAGTGATCCACTAGCGGGGGGGTACAATGAGCAGTTCTTC; cdr3_aa: CATSDPLAGGYNEQFF
v_call: TRBV19; j_call: TRBJ1-5; cdr3_length: 15; d_call: NA; clone_size: NA; cdr3_nt: TGTGCCAGTAGTATAGGGCAGGGACACAGGCAGCCCCAGCATTTT; cdr3_aa: CASSIGQGHRQPQHF
v_call: TRBV5-1; j_call: TRBJ1-6; cdr3_length: 15; d_call: TRBD1; clone_size: once; cdr3_nt: TGCGCCAGCAGCTTGGCGGGAGACAGGGAATCACCCCTCCACTTT; cdr3_aa: CASSLAGDRESPLHF
v_call: TRBV2; j_call: TRBJ1-2; cdr3_length: 14; d_call: NA; clone_size: NA; cdr3_nt: TGTGCCAGCAGTGAAGCAACAGGTGGATATGGCTACACCTTC; cdr3_aa: CASSEATGGYGYTF
v_call: TRBV5-1; j_call: TRBJ1-2; cdr3_length: 16; d_call: NA; clone_size: NA; cdr3_nt: TGCGCCAGCAGCTTGGGGGGCGGAGAGGTTAACTATGGCTACACCTTC; cdr3_aa: CASSLGGGEVNYGYTF
v_call: TRBV4-1; j_call: TRBJ1-5; cdr3_length: 15; d_call: TRBD1; clone_size: NA; cdr3_nt: TGCGCCAGCAGCCAAGCAGGGGGTGTTTCACAGCCCCAGCATTTT; cdr3_aa: CASSQAGGVSQPQHF
v_call: TRBV7-9; j_call: TRBJ1-5; cdr3_length: 12; d_call: NA; clone_size: NA; cdr3_nt: TGTGCCAGCAGCACGGACAGTCAGCCCCAGCATTTT; cdr3_aa: CASSTDSQPQHF
v_call: TRBV5-1; j_call: TRBJ2-5; cdr3_length: 14; d_call: NA; clone_size: NA; cdr3_nt: TGCGCCAGCACCCTAAGTGGGGTACAAGAGACCCAGTACTTC; cdr3_aa: CASTLSGVQETQYF
v_call: TRBV5-1; j_call: TRBJ1-4; cdr3_length: 15; d_call: NA; clone_size: NA; cdr3_nt: TGCGCCAGCAGATTGGAAGGAGGGAGTGGTGAAAAACTGTTTTTT; cdr3_aa: CASRLEGGSGEKLFF